These 14 T cell receptor beta chains were sequenced from one sample in a study of T cell repertoires in cytomegalovirus infection. TCRdb independently ran MiXCR on the reads; one entry per CDR3 protein. The table records approximately 110,000 distinct CDR3 sequences, under 45% of them present only once. These receptors' antigens are unknown. The sample in question was CD8+ T cells from cultured PBMCs, obtained from culture after CMV antigen stimulation. Receptors originate from a human donor in good health (CMV status not recorded). Some clones in this sample may be carry-over from other donors' samples.

This clonotype was seen a single time. One end of the junction fails to match germline, which may point to a read error. The rearrangement joins TRBV6-1 to TRBJ2-5; TRBD1 might be the D (6 bases). The CDR3 spans 14 residues. Germline V gene data show CDR1 as MNHNS and CDR2 as SASEGT. The CDR3 here is CASSDRGVGEIQYF. DNA for the CDR3: TGTGCCAGCAGTGACAGGGGAGTCGGAGAGATCCAGTACTTC.

The chain couples TRBV15 to TRBJ2-3; 7 bases align to TRBD1. The V gene end was trimmed by 0 bases and the J gene end by 2 bases; junction bases not matched to a gene: 8. The CDR3 spans 17 residues. Germline V gives CDR1 LNHNV, CDR2 YYDKDF (reference sequence). The CDR3 DNA reads TGTGCCACCAGCAGAGAAGGCAACAGGGGAGCCACAGATACGCAGTATTTT. Encoded protein: CATSREGNRGATDTQYF. Supplemented by reference TRBV15 and TRBJ2-3, the full variable domain reads DAMVIQNPRYQVTQFGKPVTLSCSQTLNHNVMYWYQQKSSQAPKLLFHYYDKDFNNEADTPDNFQSRRPNTSFCFLDIRSPGLGDTAMYLCATSREGNRGATDTQYFGPGTRLTVL.

V gene TRBV7-4 combines with J gene TRBJ1-2; tentatively, D is TRBD1 (5 bases). Germline CDR1 reads SGHVT; CDR2 reads SQSDAQ. Trimming took 8 bases from V and 6 from J, leaving 19 bases between them. CDR3 size: 14 residues. This chain's CDR3 is CASLGPRDPNGYTF. CDR3 bases: TGTGCCAGCTTGGGGCCTAGGGACCCTAATGGCTACACCTTC.

This clonotype was seen just once. The chain employs TRBV19 and TRBJ1-5, with D perhaps matching TRBD1 (5 bases). Trimming removed 5 bases at V and 0 bases at J, with 11 bases between. Germline CDR1 LNHDA, CDR2 SQIVND (reference sequence). The CDR3 is made up of 15 amino acids. The CDR3 nucleotides read TGTGCCAGTAGTGTGACAGACTATAGCAATCAGCCCCAGCATTTT. It is translated as CASSVTDYSNQPQHF.

This clonotype has a handful of counts. The gene calls are TRBV6-5 and TRBJ2-7; D remains unclear. Deletions cut 1 base from V and 3 bases from J, with 22 bases between. Germline CDR1 and CDR2: MNHEY and SVGAGI. CDR3 size: 18 residues. The CDR3, as DNA: TGTGCCAGCAGTTACTTTTCGATGACAAGCTCCCAAAACTACGAGCAGTACTTC. As protein: CASSYFSMTSSQNYEQYF.

This rearrangement joins TRBV10-3 to TRBJ1-4; D not certain. CDR3 length: 14 residues. Looked up from germline, CDR1 is ENHRY and CDR2 is SYGVKD. Trimming removed 6 bases from V and 5 bases from J, with 13 bases in between. CDR3 residues: CAISPMDGNEKLFF. The CDR3 DNA is TGTGCCATCAGCCCAATGGACGGGAATGAAAAACTGTTTTTT.

V usage is TRBV7-9 and J usage is TRBJ1-3; D call uncertain. Germline V gene lookup returns CDR1 SEHNR and CDR2 FQNEAQ (reference sequence). The CDR3 covers 18 residues. V was trimmed by 1 base and J by 0 bases, leaving 16 bases between them. CDR3 loop: CASSLVRPAFDSGNTIYF. The CDR3 nucleotides are TGTGCCAGCAGCTTAGTCCGCCCGGCCTTCGACTCTGGAAACACCATATATTTT.

About this clonotype: The junction shows a germline mismatch at one end, possibly a read error. The chain carries TRBV4-1 and TRBJ2-3; D is unresolved. CDR1 and CDR2 from the germline V gene are MGHRA and YSYEKL. The CDR3 has 15 amino acids. The CDR3 reads CASSQGATGRDTQYF. CDR3 DNA: TGTGCCAGCAGCCAAGGAGCGACTGGTAGGGATACGCAGTATTTT.

This clonotype was picked up many times. J is TRBJ1-3 and V is TRBV5-5; D not certain. This CDR3 is built from 15 residues. In germline, CDR1 is SGHKS, CDR2 YYEKEE (reference sequence). Trimming took 6 bases from V and 0 from J, leaving 13 bases between them. CDR3 DNA: TGTGCCAGCACCCCCCAGCCTATCTCTGGAAACACCATATATTTT. It codes for CASTPQPISGNTIYF.

V is TRBV19 and J is TRBJ2-1, with D perhaps matching TRBD2 (5 bases). The CDR3 totals 13 residues. V lost 9 bases to trimming and J lost 2 bases, with 11 bases between them. Germline V lookup: CDR1 LNHDA, CDR2 SQIVND (reference sequence). The CDR3 DNA reads TGTGCCAGCTCATACGGGACCTACAATGAGCAGTTCTTC. Protein: CASSYGTYNEQFF.

This clonotype was seen only a few times. V is TRBV27 and J is TRBJ2-7; D might be TRBD1 (7 bases). This CDR3 spans 17 amino acids. CDR1 MNHEY and CDR2 SMNVEV come from the germline V gene (reference sequence). Trimming stripped 0 bases from V and 4 bases from J, with 19 bases between. CDR3 region: CASSLSSLAGGNYEQYF. In nucleotides, the CDR3 is TGTGCCAGCAGTTTATCGAGTCTTGCAGGGGGGAATTACGAGCAGTACTTC.

This clonotype was seen at least ten times. The chain recombines TRBV20-1 with TRBJ2-1; 10 nucleotides match TRBD2. CDR3 length: 15 amino acids. CDR1 DFQATT and CDR2 SNEGSKA come from the germline V gene (reference sequence). J lost 5 bases, V lost 6 bases, and 10 bases had no gene match. In DNA form, the CDR3 reads TGCAGTGCCACGATCCTAGCGGGGGATAACAATGAGCAGTTCTTC. This translates into CSATILAGDNNEQFF.

The V and J genes are TRBV11-1 and TRBJ2-7; D might be TRBD1 (6 bases). Deletions cut 5 bases from V and 6 bases from J, with 17 bases between. Germline V gene lookup returns CDR1 SGHAT and CDR2 FQDESV (reference sequence). The CDR3 extends over 14 amino acids. DNA of the CDR3: TGTGCCAGCAGCCTAGTACAGGGTGCAGGCGAGCAGTACTTC. This encodes CASSLVQGAGEQYF.

This chain joins TRBV4-1 and TRBJ1-1; 9 bases line up with TRBD1. J gave up 5 bases and V 0 bases, and 4 bases lay outside the gene matches. Germline CDR1 MGHRA, CDR2 YSYEKL. The CDR3 has 15 residues. This CDR3 is CASSQDTGGATEAFF. The CDR3 bases are TGCGCCAGCAGCCAAGATACAGGGGGCGCGACTGAAGCTTTCTTT.